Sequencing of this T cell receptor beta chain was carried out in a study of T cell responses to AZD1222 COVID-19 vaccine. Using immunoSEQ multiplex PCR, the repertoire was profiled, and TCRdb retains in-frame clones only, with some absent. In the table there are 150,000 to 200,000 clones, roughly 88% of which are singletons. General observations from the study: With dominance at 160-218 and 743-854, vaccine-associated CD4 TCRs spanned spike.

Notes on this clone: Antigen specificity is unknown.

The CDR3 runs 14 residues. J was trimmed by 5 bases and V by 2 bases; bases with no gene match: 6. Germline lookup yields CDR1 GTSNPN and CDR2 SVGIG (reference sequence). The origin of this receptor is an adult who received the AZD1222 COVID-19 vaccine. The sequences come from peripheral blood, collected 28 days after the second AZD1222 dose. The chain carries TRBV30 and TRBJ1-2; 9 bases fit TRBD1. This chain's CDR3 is CAWSRQGEGYGYTF. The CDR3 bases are TGTGCCTGGAGTAGACAGGGGGAAGGGTATGGCTACACCTTC.